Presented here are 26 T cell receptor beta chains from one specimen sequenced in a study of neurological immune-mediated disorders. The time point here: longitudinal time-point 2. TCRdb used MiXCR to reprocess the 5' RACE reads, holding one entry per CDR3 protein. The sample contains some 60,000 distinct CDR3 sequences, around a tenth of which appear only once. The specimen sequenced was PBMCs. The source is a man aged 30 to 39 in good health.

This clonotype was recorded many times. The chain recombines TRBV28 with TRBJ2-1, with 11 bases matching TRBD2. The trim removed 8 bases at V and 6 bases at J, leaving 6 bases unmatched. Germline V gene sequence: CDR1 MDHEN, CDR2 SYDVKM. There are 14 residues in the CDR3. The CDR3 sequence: CASLSGRASNEQFF. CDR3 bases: TGTGCCAGCCTTAGCGGGAGGGCGTCCAATGAGCAGTTCTTC.

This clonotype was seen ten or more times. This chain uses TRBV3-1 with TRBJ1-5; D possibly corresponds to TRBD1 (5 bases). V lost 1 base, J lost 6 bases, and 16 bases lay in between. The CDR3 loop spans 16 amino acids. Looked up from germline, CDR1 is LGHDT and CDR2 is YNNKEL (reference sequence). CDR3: CASSQGGDWGVQPQHF. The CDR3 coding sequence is TGTGCCAGCAGCCAAGGGGGAGATTGGGGCGTTCAGCCCCAGCATTTT. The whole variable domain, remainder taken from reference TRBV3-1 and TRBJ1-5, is DTAVSQTPKYLVTQMGNDKSIKCEQNLGHDTMYWYKQDSKKFLKIMFSYNNKELIINETVPNRFSPKSPDKAHLNLHINSLELGDSAVYFCASSQGGDWGVQPQHFGDGTRLSIL.

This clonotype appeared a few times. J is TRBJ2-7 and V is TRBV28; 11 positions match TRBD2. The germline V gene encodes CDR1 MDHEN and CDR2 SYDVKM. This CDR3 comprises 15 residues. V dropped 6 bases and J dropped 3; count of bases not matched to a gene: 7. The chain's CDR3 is CASRSTSGSNYEQYF. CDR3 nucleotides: TGTGCCAGCAGATCCACTAGCGGGAGTAACTACGAGCAGTACTTC. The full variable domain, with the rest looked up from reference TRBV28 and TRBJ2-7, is DVKVTQSSRYLVKRTGEKVFLECVQDMDHENMFWYRQDPGLGLRLIYFSYDVKMKEKGDIPEGYSVSREKKERFSLILESASTNQTSMYLCASRSTSGSNYEQYFGPGTRLTVT.

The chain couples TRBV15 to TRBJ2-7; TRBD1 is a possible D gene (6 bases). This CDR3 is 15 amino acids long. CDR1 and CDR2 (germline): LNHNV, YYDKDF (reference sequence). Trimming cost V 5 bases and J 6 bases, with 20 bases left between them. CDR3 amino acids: CATSGELQGSGEQYF. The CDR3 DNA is TGTGCCACCAGCGGGGAGTTACAGGGCTCGGGCGAGCAGTACTTC.

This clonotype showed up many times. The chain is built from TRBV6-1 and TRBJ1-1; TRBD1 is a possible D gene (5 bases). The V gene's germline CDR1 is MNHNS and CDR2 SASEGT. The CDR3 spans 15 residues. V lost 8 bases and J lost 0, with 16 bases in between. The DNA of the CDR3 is TGTGCCAGCCCCCCGGGGGAGGCCGTGAACACTGAAGCTTTCTTT. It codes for CASPPGEAVNTEAFF.

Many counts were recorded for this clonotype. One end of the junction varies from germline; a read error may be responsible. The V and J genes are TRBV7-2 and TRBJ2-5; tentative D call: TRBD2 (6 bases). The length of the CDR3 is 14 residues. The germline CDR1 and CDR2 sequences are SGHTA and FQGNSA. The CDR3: CASSLVGGQETQYF. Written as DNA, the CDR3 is TGCGCCAGCAGCCTCGTTGGGGGGCAAGAGACCCAGTACTTC.

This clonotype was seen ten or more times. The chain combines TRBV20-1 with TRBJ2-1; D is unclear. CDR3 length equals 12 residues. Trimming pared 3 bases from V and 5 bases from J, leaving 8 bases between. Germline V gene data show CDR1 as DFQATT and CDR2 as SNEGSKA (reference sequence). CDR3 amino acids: CSASRRDNEQFF. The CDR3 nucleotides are TGCAGTGCTAGTCGTCGGGACAATGAGCAGTTCTTC.

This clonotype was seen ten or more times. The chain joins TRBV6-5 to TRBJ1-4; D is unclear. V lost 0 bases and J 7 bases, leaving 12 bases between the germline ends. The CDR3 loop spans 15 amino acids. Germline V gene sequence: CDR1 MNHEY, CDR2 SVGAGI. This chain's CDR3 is CASSYSSGALEKLFF. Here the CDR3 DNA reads TGTGCCAGCAGTTACTCGTCGGGCGCACTTGAAAAACTGTTTTTT.

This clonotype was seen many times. CDR3 protein: CASSAGGEKLFF. In DNA form, the CDR3 reads TGTGCCAGCAGCGCCGGGGGTGAAAAACTGTTTTTT. The chain joins TRBV9 to TRBJ1-4, with a possible D match to TRBD1 (5 bases). The V and J ends lost 3 bases and 7 bases respectively, with 7 bases between them. Germline-derived CDR1 and CDR2 are SGDLS and YYNGEE. This CDR3 is 12 amino acids long. The full variable domain, with the rest looked up from reference TRBV9 and TRBJ1-4, is DSGVTQTPKHLITATGQRVTLRCSPRSGDLSVYWYQQSLDQGLQFLIQYYNGEERAKGNILERFSAQQFPDLHSELNLSSLELGDSALYFCASSAGGEKLFFGSGTQLSVL.

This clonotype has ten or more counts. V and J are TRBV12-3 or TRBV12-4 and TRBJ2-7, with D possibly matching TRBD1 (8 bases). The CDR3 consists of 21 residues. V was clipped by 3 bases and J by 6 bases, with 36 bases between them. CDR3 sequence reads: CASSFSGAWTGFELALGEQYF. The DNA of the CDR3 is TGTGCCAGCAGTTTTTCTGGGGCTTGGACAGGGTTCGAACTAGCGCTCGGCGAGCAGTACTTC.

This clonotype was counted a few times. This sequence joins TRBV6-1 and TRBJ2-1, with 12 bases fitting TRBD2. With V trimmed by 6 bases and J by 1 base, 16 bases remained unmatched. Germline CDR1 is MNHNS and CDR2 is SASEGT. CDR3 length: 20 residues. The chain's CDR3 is CASRTISGLAGRGSYNEQFF. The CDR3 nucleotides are TGTGCCAGCAGGACTATCTCGGGACTAGCGGGCCGAGGTTCCTACAATGAGCAGTTCTTC.

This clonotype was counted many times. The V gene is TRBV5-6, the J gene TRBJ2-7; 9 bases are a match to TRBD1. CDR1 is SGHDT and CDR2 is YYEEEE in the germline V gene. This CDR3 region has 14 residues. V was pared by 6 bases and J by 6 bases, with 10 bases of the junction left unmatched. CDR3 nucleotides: TGTGCCAGCACCAACAAGGGGACAGGGCCCGAGCAGTACTTC. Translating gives CASTNKGTGPEQYF.

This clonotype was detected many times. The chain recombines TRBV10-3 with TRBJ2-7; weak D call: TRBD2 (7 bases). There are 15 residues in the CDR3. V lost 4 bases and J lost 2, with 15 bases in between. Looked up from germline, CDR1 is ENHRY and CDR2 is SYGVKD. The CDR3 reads CAISGGGTHAYEQYF. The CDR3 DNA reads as TGTGCCATCAGTGGGGGGGGGACACACGCCTACGAGCAGTACTTC.

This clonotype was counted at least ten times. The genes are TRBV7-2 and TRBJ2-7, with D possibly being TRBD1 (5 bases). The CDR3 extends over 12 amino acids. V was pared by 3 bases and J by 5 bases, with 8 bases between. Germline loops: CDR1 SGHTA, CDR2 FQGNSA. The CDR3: CASSFRVDEQYF. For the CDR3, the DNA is TGTGCCAGCAGCTTCAGGGTGGACGAGCAGTACTTC.

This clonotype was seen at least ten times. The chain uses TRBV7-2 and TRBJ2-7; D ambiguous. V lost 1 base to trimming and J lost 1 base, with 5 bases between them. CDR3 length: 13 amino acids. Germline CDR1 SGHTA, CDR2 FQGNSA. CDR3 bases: TGTGCCAGCAGCTTAGACATATCCTACGAGCAGTACTTC. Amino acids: CASSLDISYEQYF. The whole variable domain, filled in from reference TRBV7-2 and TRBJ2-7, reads GAGVSQSPSNKVTEKGKDVELRCDPISGHTALYWYRQSLGQGLEFLIYFQGNSAPDKSGLPSDRFSAERTGGSVSTLTIQRTQQEDSAVYLCASSLDISYEQYFGPGTRLTVT.

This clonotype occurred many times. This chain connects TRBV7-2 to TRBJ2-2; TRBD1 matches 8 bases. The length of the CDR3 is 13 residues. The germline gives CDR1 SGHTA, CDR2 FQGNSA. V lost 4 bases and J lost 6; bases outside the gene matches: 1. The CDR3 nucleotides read TGTGCCAGCAGCTCGACAGGGGCCGGGGAGCTGTTTTTT. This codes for CASSSTGAGELFF. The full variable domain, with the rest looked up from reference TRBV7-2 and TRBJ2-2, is GAGVSQSPSNKVTEKGKDVELRCDPISGHTALYWYRQSLGQGLEFLIYFQGNSAPDKSGLPSDRFSAERTGGSVSTLTIQRTQQEDSAVYLCASSSTGAGELFFGEGSRLTVL.

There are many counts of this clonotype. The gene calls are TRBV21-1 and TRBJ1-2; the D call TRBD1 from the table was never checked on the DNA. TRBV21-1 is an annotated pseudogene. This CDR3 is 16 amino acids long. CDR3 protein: CASSKIGGQGYAGYTF. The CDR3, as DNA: TGTGCCAGCAGCAAAATAGGGGGACAGGGTTATGCTGGCTACACCTTC.

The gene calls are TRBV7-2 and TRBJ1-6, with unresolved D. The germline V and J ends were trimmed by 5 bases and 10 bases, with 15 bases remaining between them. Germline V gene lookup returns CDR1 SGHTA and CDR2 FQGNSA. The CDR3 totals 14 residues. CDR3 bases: TGTGCCAGCAGCCCAGCATGGGTGCTATCACCCCTCCACTTT. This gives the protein CASSPAWVLSPLHF. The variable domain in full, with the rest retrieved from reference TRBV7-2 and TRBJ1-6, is GAGVSQSPSNKVTEKGKDVELRCDPISGHTALYWYRQSLGQGLEFLIYFQGNSAPDKSGLPSDRFSAERTGGSVSTLTIQRTQQEDSAVYLCASSPAWVLSPLHFGNGTRLTVT.

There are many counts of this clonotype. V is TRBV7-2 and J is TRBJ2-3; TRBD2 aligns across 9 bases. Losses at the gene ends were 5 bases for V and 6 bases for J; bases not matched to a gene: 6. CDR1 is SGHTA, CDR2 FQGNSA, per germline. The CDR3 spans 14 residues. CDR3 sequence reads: CASSPAGGGDTQYF. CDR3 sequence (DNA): TGTGCCAGCAGCCCAGCGGGAGGAGGGGATACGCAGTATTTT.

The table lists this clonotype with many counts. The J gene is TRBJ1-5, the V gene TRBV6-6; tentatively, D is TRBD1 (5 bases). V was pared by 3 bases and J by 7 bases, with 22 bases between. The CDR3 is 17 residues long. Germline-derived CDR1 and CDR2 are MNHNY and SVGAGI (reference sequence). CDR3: CASSYIPGPGIRQPQHF. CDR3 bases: TGTGCCAGCAGTTATATACCGGGGCCAGGTATTCGACAGCCCCAGCATTTT.

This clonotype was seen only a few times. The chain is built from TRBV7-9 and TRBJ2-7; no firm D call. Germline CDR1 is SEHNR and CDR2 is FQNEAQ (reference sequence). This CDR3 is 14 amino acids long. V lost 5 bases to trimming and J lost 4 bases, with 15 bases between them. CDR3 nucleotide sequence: TGTGCCAGCAGCGTAAACCCGGGTCTTTACGAGCAGTACTTC. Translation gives CASSVNPGLYEQYF.

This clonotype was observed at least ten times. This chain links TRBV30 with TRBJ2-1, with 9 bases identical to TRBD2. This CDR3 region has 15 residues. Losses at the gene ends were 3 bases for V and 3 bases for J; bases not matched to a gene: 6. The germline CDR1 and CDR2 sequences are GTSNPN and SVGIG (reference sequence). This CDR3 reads CAWSYSGRDYNEQFF. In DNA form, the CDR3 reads TGTGCCTGGAGCTATAGCGGGAGAGACTACAATGAGCAGTTCTTC. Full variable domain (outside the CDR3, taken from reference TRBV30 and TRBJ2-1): SQTIHQWPATLVQPVGSPLSLECTVEGTSNPNLYWYRQAAGRGLQLLFYSVGIGQISSEVPQNLSASRPQDRQFILSSKKLLLSDSGFYLCAWSYSGRDYNEQFFGPGTRLTVL.

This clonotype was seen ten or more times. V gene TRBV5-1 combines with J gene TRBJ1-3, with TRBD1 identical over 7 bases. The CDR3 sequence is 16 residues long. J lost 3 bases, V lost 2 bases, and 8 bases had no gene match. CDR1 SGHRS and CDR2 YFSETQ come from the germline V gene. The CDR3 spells CASSFGPQGFGNTIYF. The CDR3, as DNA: TGCGCCAGCAGCTTCGGCCCACAGGGGTTTGGAAACACCATATATTTT.

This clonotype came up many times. The CDR3 nucleotides are TGTGCCAGCAGTGAAAACAGGGACTCCTACGAGCAGTACTTC. Residues: CASSENRDSYEQYF. The gene calls are TRBV6-1 and TRBJ2-7; D perhaps matches TRBD1 (6 bases). In germline, CDR1 is MNHNS, CDR2 SASEGT. Trimming removed 2 bases at V and 0 bases at J, with 8 bases between. The CDR3 totals 14 residues.

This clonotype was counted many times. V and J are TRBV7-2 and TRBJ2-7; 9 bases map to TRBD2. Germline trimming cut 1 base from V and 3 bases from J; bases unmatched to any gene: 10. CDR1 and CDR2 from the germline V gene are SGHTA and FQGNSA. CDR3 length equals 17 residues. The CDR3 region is CASSLVAVGSGSYEQYF. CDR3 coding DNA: TGTGCCAGCAGCTTAGTAGCCGTTGGTAGCGGGAGCTACGAGCAGTACTTC.

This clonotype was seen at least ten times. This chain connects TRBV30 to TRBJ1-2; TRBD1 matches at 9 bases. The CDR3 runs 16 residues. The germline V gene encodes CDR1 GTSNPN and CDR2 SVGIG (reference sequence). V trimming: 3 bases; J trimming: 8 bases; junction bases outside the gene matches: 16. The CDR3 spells CAWRSYLGTGKSGYTF. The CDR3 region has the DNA TGTGCCTGGAGGTCCTACCTAGGGACAGGGAAGTCGGGCTACACCTTC.